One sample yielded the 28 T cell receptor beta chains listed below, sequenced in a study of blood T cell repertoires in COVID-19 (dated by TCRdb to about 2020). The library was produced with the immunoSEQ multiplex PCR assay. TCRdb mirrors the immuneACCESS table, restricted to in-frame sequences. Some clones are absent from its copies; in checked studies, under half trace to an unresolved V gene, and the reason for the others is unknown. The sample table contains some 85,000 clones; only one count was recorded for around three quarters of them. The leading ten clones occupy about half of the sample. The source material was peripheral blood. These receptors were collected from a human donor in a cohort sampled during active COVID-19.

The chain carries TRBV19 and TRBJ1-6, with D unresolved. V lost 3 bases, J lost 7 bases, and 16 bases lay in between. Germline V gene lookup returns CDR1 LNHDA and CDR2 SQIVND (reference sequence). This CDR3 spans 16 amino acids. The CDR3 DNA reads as TGTGCCAGTAGTATGGGCAGAACAAGGAAAAATTCACCCCTCCACTTT. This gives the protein CASSMGRTRKNSPLHF.

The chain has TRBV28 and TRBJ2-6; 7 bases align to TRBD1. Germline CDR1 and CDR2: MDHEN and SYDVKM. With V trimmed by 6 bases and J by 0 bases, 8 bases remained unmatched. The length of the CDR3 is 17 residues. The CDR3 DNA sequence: TGTGCCAGCAGGGGGGACAGTGGACTCTCTGGGGCCAACGTCCTGACTTTC. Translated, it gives CASRGDSGLSGANVLTF. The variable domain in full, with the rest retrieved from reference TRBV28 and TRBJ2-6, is DVKVTQSSRYLVKRTGEKVFLECVQDMDHENMFWYRQDPGLGLRLIYFSYDVKMKEKGDIPEGYSVSREKKERFSLILESASTNQTSMYLCASRGDSGLSGANVLTFGAGSRLTVL.

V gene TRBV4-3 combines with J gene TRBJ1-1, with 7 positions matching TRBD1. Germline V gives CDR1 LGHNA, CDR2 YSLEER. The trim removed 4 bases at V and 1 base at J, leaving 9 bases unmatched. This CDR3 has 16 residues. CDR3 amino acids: CASSRSPPGGNTEAFF. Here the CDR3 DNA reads TGCGCCAGCAGCCGGTCACCGCCAGGGGGGAACACTGAAGCTTTCTTT.

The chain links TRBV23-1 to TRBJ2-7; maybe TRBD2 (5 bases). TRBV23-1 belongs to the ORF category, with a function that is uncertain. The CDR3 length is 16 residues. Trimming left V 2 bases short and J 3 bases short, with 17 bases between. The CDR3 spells CASSQPRSGSYYEQYF. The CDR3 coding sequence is TGCGCCAGCAGTCAACCAAGGTCGGGGTCCTACTACGAGCAGTACTTC.

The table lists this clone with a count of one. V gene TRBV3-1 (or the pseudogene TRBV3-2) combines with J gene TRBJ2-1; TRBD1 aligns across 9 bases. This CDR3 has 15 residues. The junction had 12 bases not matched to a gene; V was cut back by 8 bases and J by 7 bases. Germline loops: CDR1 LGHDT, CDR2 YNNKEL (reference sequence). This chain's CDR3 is CASVLRTGVGNEQFF. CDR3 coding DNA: TGTGCCAGCGTACTCAGGACAGGGGTCGGGAATGAGCAGTTCTTC.

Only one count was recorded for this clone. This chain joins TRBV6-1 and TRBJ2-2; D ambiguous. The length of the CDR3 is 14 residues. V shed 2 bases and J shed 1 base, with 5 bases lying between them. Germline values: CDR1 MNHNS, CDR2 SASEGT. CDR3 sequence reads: CASSEWRNTGELFF. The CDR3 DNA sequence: TGTGCCAGCAGTGAATGGAGGAACACCGGGGAGCTGTTTTTT.

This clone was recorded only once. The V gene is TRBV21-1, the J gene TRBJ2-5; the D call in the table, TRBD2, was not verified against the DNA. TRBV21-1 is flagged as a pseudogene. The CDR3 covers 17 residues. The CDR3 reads CASPTSGATMVEETQYF. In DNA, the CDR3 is TGTGCCAGCCCCACTAGCGGGGCAACCATGGTGGAAGAGACCCAGTACTTC.

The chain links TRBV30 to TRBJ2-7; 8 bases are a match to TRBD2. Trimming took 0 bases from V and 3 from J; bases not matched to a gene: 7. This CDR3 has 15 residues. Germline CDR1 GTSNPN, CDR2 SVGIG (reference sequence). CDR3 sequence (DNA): TGTGCCTGGAGTGTTTCAGCGGGAGTCGGCTACGAGCAGTACTTC. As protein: CAWSVSAGVGYEQYF.

The CDR3 nucleotides read TGTGCCAGCGAAAGACTAGCGGGAACAATGTCTGGTAGCACAGATACGCAGTATTTT. Translated, it gives CASERLAGTMSGSTDTQYF. The chain links TRBV28 to TRBJ2-3; 11 nucleotides align to TRBD2. This CDR3 spans 19 amino acids. CDR1 and CDR2 from the germline V gene are MDHEN and SYDVKM. V lost 8 bases and J lost 0; bases outside the gene matches: 16.

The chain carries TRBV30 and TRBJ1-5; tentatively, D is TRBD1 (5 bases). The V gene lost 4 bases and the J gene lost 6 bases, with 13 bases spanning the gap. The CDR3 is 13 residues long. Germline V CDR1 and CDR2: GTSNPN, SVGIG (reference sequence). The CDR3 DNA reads TGTGCCTGGAACGGTCTTAGGGGTCAGCCCCAGCATTTT. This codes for CAWNGLRGQPQHF.

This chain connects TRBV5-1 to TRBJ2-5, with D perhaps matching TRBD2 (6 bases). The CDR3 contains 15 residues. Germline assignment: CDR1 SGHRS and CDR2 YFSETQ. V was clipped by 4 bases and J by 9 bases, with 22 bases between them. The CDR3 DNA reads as TGCGCCAGCAGCCGCGAATTAGGGAGAGGGGAGGCCCAGTACTTC. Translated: CASSRELGRGEAQYF.

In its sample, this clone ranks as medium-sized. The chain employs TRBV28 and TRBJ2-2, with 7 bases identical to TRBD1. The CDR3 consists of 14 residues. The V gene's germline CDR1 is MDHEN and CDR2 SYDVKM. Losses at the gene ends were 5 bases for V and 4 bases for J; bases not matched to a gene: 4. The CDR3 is CASSQTGSTGELFF. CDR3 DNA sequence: TGTGCCAGCAGTCAGACAGGGTCCACCGGGGAGCTGTTTTTT. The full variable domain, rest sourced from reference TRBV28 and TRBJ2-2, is DVKVTQSSRYLVKRTGEKVFLECVQDMDHENMFWYRQDPGLGLRLIYFSYDVKMKEKGDIPEGYSVSREKKERFSLILESASTNQTSMYLCASSQTGSTGELFFGEGSRLTVL.

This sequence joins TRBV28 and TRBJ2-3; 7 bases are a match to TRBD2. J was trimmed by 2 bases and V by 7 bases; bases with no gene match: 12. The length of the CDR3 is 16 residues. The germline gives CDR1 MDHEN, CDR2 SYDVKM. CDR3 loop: CASTPEGREFTDTQYF. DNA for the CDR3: TGTGCCAGCACCCCGGAGGGGAGGGAATTCACAGATACGCAGTATTTT.

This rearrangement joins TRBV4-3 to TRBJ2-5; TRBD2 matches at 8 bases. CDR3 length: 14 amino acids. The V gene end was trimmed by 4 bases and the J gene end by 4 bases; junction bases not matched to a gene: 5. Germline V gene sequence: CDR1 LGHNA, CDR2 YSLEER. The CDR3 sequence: CASSPVGGAETQYF. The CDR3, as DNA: TGCGCCAGCAGCCCAGTCGGGGGGGCAGAGACCCAGTACTTC.

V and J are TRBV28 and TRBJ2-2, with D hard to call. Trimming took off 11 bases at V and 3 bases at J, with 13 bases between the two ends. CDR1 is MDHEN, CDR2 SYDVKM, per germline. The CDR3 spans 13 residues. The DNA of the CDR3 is TGTGCCGCAAGTCGATCGGACACCGGGGAGCTGTTTTTT. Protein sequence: CAASRSDTGELFF.

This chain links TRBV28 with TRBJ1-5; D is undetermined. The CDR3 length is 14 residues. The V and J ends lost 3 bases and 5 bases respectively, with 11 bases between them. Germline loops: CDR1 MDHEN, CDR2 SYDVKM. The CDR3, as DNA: TGTGCCAGCAGTTTGGCCCGGGTCTATCAGCCCCAGCATTTT. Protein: CASSLARVYQPQHF.

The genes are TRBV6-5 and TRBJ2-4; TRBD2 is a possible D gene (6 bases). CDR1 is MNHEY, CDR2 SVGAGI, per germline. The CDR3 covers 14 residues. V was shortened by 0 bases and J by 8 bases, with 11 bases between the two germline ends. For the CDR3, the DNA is TGTGCCAGCAGTTACTCGGGACTTCGAGACATTCAGTACTTC. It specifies CASSYSGLRDIQYF.

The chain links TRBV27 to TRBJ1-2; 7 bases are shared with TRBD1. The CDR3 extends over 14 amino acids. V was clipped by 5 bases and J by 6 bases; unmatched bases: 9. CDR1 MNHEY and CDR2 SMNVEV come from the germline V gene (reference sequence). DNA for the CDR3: TGTGCCAGCAGTGCGCGGGACAGCCATAATGGCTACACCTTC. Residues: CASSARDSHNGYTF.

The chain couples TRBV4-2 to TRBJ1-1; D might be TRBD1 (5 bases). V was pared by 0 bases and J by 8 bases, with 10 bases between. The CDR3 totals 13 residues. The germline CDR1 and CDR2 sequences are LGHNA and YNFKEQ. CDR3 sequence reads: CASSQDGKGEAFF. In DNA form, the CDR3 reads TGTGCCAGCAGCCAAGATGGCAAGGGGGAAGCTTTCTTT.

CDR3 region: CASSLQGSNTEAFF. CDR3 sequence (DNA): TGCGCCAGCAGTCTACAGGGATCGAACACTGAAGCTTTCTTT. The chain joins TRBV23-1 to TRBJ1-1; perhaps TRBD1 as D (6 bases). TRBV23-1 is an ORF, with its function uncertain. The CDR3 is 14 amino acids. Trimming took 4 bases from V and 1 from J, leaving 10 bases between them.

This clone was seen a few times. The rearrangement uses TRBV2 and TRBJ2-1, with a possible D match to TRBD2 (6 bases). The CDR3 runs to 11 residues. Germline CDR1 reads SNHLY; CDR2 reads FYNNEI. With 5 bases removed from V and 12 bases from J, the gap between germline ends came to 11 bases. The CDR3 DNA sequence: TGTGCCAGCAGTACCGGGAGTGTGCAGTTCTTC. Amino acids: CASSTGSVQFF.

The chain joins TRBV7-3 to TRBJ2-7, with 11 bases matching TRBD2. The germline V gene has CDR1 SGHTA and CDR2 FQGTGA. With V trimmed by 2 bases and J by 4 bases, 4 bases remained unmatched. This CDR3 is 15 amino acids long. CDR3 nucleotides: TGTGCCAGCAGCTTAGGGACTAGCGGACCTTACGAGCAGTACTTC. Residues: CASSLGTSGPYEQYF. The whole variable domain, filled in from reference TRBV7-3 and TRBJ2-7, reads GAGVSQTPSNKVTEKGKYVELRCDPISGHTALYWYRQSLGQGPEFLIYFQGTGAADDSGLPNDRFFAVRPEGSVSTLKIQRTERGDSAVYLCASSLGTSGPYEQYFGPGTRLTVT.

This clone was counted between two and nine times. The CDR3 here is CASGGLTGSGANVLTF. CDR3 coding DNA: TGTGCCAGCGGGGGGCTTACTGGCTCTGGGGCCAACGTCCTGACTTTC. This chain uses TRBV19 with TRBJ2-6; perhaps TRBD2 as D (7 bases). The germline V gene has CDR1 LNHDA and CDR2 SQIVND (reference sequence). The length of the CDR3 is 16 residues. V was cut by 9 bases and J by 0 bases, with 15 bases left in between.

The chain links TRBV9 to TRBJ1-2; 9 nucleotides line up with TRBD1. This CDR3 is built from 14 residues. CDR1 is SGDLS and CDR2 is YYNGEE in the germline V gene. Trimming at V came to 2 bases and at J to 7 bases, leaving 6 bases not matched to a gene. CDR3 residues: CASSVTSDRGGYTF. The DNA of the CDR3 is TGTGCCAGCAGCGTGACCTCGGACAGGGGTGGCTACACCTTC. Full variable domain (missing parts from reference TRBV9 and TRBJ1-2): DSGVTQTPKHLITATGQRVTLRCSPRSGDLSVYWYQQSLDQGLQFLIQYYNGEERAKGNILERFSAQQFPDLHSELNLSSLELGDSALYFCASSVTSDRGGYTFGSGTRLTVV.

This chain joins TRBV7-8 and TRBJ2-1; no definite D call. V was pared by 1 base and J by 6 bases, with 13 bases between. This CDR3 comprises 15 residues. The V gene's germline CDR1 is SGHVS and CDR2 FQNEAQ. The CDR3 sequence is CASSLVEVPGNEQFF. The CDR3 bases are TGTGCCAGCAGCTTAGTCGAGGTCCCGGGCAATGAGCAGTTCTTC.

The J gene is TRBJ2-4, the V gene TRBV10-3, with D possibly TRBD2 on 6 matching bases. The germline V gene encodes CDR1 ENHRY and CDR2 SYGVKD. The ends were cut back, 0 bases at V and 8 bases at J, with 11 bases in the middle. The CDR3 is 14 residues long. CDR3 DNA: TGTGCCATCAGTGAGTCGGGAAGGGAGGACATTCAGTACTTC. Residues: CAISESGREDIQYF.

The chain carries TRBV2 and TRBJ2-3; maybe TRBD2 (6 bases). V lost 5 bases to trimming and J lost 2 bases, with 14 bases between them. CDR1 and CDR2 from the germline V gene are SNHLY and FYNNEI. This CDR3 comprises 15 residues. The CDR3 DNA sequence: TGTGCCAGCAGTACACTAGCTTTTTACACAGATACGCAGTATTTT. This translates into CASSTLAFYTDTQYF.

The CDR3 nucleotides read TGCAGCGCCGACAGGGGCTTTGGCTACACCTTC. It encodes CSADRGFGYTF. The chain couples TRBV20-1 to TRBJ1-2; 8 positions agree with TRBD1. From germline, CDR1 is DFQATT and CDR2 SNEGSKA (reference sequence). The CDR3 runs 11 residues.